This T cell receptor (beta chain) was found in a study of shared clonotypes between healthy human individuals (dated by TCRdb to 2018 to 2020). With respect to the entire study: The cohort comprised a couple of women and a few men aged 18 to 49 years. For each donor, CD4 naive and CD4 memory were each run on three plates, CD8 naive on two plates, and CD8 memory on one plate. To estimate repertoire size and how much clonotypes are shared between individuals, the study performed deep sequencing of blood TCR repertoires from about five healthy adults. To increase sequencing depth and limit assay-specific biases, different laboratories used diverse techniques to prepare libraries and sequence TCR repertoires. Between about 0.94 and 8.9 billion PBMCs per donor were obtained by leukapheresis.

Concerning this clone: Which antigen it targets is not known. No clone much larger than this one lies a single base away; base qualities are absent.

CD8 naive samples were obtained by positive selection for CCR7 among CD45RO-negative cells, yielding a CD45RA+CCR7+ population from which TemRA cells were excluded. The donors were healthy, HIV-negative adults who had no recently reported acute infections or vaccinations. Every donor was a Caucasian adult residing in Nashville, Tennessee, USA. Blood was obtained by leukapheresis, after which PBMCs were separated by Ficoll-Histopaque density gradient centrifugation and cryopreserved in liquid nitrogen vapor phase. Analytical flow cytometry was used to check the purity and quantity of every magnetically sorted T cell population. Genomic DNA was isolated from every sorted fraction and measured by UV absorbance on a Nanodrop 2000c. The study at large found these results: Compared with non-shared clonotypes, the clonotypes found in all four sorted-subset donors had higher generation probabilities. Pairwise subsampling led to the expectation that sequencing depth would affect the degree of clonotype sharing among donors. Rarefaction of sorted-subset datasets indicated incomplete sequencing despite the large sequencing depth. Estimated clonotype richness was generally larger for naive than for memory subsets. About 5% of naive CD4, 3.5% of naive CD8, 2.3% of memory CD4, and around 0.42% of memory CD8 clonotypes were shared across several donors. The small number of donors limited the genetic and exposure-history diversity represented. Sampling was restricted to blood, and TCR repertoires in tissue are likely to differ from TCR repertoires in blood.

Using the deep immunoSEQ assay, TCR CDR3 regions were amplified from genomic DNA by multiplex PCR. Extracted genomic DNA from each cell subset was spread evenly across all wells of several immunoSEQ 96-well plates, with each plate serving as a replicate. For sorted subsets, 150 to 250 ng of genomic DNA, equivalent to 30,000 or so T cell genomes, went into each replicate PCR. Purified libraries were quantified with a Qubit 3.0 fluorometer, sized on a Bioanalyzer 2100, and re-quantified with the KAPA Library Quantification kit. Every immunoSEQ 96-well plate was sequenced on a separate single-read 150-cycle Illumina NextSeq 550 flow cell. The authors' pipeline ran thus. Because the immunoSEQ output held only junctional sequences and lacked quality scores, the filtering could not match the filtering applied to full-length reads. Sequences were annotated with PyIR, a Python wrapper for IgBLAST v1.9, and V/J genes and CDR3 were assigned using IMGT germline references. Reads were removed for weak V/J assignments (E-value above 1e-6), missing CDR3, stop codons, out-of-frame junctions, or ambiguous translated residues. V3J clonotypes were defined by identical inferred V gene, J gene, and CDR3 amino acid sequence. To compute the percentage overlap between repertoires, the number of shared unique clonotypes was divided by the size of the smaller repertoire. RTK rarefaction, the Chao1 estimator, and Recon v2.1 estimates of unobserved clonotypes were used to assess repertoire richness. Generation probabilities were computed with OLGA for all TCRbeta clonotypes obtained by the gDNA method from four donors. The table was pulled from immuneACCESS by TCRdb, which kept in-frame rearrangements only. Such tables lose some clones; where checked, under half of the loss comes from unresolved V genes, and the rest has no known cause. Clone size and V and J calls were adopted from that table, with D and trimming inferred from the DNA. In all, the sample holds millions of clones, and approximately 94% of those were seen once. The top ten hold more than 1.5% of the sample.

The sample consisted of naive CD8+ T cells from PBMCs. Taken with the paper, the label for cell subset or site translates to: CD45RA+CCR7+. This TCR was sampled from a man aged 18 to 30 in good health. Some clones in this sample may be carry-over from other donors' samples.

The sequenced DNA: TGTGCCAGTAGTATTGGGGGGGGAATCACTGAAGCTTTCTTT. Translated, this gives CASSIGGGITEAFF. The V and J segments used are TRBV19 and TRBJ1-1; tentative D gene TRBD1, with 5 bases matching. V lost 3 bases and J lost 4 bases; the stretch between them is 12 bases long. Looking up the germline V gene (reference sequence) yields CDR1 LNHDA and CDR2 SQIVND. From cysteine to phenylalanine, the CDR3 is 14 amino acids long. Kept here is only the CDR3 DNA, which spans 42 bases and is read in frame from base 1.